This record concerns one TCR beta chain sequence. Its antigen target is currently unknown. Qualities for individual bases were not recorded, and no much larger clone is one base off. The data stem from a study of pediatric ulcerative colitis (dated by TCRdb to about 2019). About the investigation overall: Pancolitis was present in 6 to 8 ulcerative colitis patients and left-sided colitis in two, and histology consistent with ulcerative colitis was found in all of these patients. From nine newly diagnosed, treatment-naive pediatric ulcerative colitis patients and four non-IBD control children, paired blood and rectal samples were collected. By Pediatric Ulcerative Colitis Activity Index, a couple of patients had mild disease, four had moderate disease and three had acute severe colitis.

Overall study results and their limits: Because repertoires were derived from total lymphocyte DNA, patterns in rare subsets such as regulatory T cells may not have been reflected. For technical reasons, substantially fewer templates were yielded by the blood samples of two patients, and these blood samples were excluded from blood-rectal overlap analysis. Two rectal CDR3 clonotypes were detected in all ulcerative colitis patients and were not detected in any of the controls. Blood-derived T cells may have been included in rectal pinch biopsies, especially in patients with overt colitis. Compared with controls, ulcerative colitis patients showed significantly higher autologous blood-rectal clonal overlap, a finding that suggests increased T cell trafficking to inflamed tissue. With only four individuals, the healthy control group was small. Controls, mild-moderate and acute severe colitis patients were separated by rectal repertoire features, and reduced rectal diversity due to clonal expansions was observed in acute severe colitis.

Rearranged CDR3 beta regions were amplified from genomic DNA with multiplex V and J primers using the immunoSEQ TRB Survey service. Survey-level sequencing depth of up to 500,000 reads per sample was used to keep depth equal across samples. Libraries were purified, pooled and sequenced on Illumina technology. In the original analysis: Productive clonality, sample overlap, pairwise scatters, CDR3 beta length, V/D/J gene usage and productiveness were assessed with immunoSEQ online tools. Calculated diversity was defined as the number of unique rearrangements divided by total templates times 100, and Shannon and Simpson indices were additionally computed. Z-score normalized data were analyzed by principal component analysis with the R prcomp function and the ggbiplot package. Morisita's index was used to measure clonal overlap between blood and rectum within each subject. TCRdb provides this immuneACCESS table in a form limited to in-frame rearrangements. Some clones are lacking; in checked studies, under half of them reflect an unresolved V gene, and why the rest are absent is not known. The V and J calls and the clone size are those of that table, but D and trimming were determined from the DNA. A total of 20,000 to 25,000 clones appear in this sample, approximately 71% of them only once. Roughly 7.6% of the sample is in the top ten clones.

The germline V gene supplies CDR1 LGHNA and CDR2 YSLEER. V loses 0 bases, J loses 4 bases, and the germline ends lie 16 bases apart. Counted from cysteine to phenylalanine, this CDR3 has 18 amino acids. Only the CDR3 region is kept as DNA, spanning 54 bases read in frame from base 1. During colonoscopy, one to two pinch biopsies were obtained from the rectum for research purposes. Ulcerative colitis patients had received no immunosuppressive medication before the diagnostic colonoscopy. Rectal biopsies were digested with proteinase K before DNA isolation. The Wizard kit (Promega) was used to extract genomic DNA from the blood and intestinal samples.

The TCR comes from a boy aged 5 to 17 with severe ulcerative colitis. The sequenced material came from gut tissue. This sequence uses TRBV4-3 and TRBJ2-6; the D gene is not confidently resolved. The CDR3 region: CASSQERERAYGANVLTF. Read as DNA, the sequence is TGCGCCAGCAGCCAAGAACGCGAAAGGGCGTACGGGGCCAACGTCCTGACTTTC.